This TCR beta chain was sequenced for a study of PD-1 blockade in classical Hodgkin lymphoma. Indicated time point: cycle 4 day 1 (C4D1), after less than 7 weeks of nivolumab. Each of the patients experienced relapse following autologous stem cell transplantation, and their brentuximab vedotin exposure differed. Germline V gives CDR1 SGHTS, CDR2 YDEGEE. The V and J ends lost 0 bases and 3 bases respectively, with 6 bases between them. The CDR3 covers 13 residues. To note about this clone: No antigen is known for it.

Overall study findings and caveats: The CD4+ diversity rise by C4D1 was clearest in complete responders. Prior to therapy, complete responders displayed diversity much like that of newly diagnosed patients.

Sequenced by immunoSEQ multiplex PCR; TCRdb stores in-frame clones only, minus some. The sample holds 12,000 to 15,000 clones, approximately 78% seen once. The source is a human donor with classical Hodgkin lymphoma. The chain is built from TRBV5-8 and TRBJ1-1; unclear D gene. Here the sequenced sample was peripheral blood mononuclear cells (PBMCs), taken before the fourth cycle of nivolumab. CDR3 residues: CASSLDGDTEAFF. The CDR3 coding sequence is TGTGCCAGCAGCTTGGACGGAGACACTGAAGCTTTCTTT.